The entry that follows covers one TCR beta chain sequence. Its cognate antigen has yet to be identified. No base quality values were provided; no much bigger clone lies one nucleotide off. Reading the label with the study, this specimen's time point is: cycle 4 day 1 (C4D1), after about 6 weeks of nivolumab. Every trial patient had relapsed following autologous stem cell transplantation, and prior brentuximab vedotin exposure was what differed among cohorts A, B and C. The trial cohort included 50 to 60 patients with relapsed/refractory classical Hodgkin lymphoma, and each patient had a best overall response of complete response, partial response or progressive disease. Single-agent nivolumab was administered to trial patients in the multi-cohort phase II CheckMate 205 trial. Best overall response was determined by an independent review committee according to the 2007 International Working Group response criteria. Trial PBMCs were collected just before the start of nivolumab (C1D1) and during therapy at cycle 2 day 1 and cycle 4 day 1. After peripheral blood was drawn into 8 mL Vacutainer Cell Preparation Tubes, PBMCs were isolated by centrifugation and then cryopreserved.

This sample is drawn from a study of PD-1 blockade in classical Hodgkin lymphoma (dated by TCRdb to the early 2020s). Turning to the overall study: Nivolumab dosing was 3 mg/kg intravenously every 2 weeks, continuing until either disease progression or unacceptable toxicity. The study used TCR beta sequencing and CyTOF to define a peripheral blood immune signature of response to PD-1 blockade in classical Hodgkin lymphoma. Here is what the overall study found, with its caveats: Diversity was lower in patients who began nivolumab less than 1 year after ASCT, so these patients were left out of later analyses to avoid confounding by immune reconstitution. A significant rise by C4D1 was seen in CD4+ but not CD8+ TCR diversity (p=0.0027 vs p=0.16), with the rise being most apparent in complete responders (p=0.02). Baseline TCR diversity was reported to be lower in newly diagnosed patients than in healthy donors, and even lower in relapsed/refractory patients. Trial patients achieving complete response had baseline diversity similar to newly diagnosed patients, whereas partial responders and progressors had significantly lower diversity. The study was restricted to a single clinical trial cohort, and the causes of repertoire differences, possibly disease activity or prior therapy, were left undefined.

The Qiagen DNeasy kit was used to extract genomic DNA from unsorted PBMCs and from the negatively selected CD4+ and CD8+ fractions. Amplification of TCR beta CDR3 regions was done by immunoSEQ multiplex PCR with primers that anneal to V and J segments. A synthetic immune receptor repertoire was used to minimize amplification bias, and any remaining bias was removed computationally after sequencing. The authors' pipeline ran thus. Repertoire diversity was quantified as the Shannon entropy index using custom Python scripts. Unsorted, CD4+ and CD8+ repertoires were analyzed separately, except for combined analyses in which CD4+ and CD8+ sequences were merged in silico. Clonal expansion was defined as at least a 2-fold frequency increase after treatment relative to C1D1, with a pseudocount of 0.5 for undetected baseline clones. Clones with 0 or 1 copy at C1D1 were defined as singleton clones, while clones with 2 or more copies were defined as non-singleton clones. Clones expanded in unsorted samples were assigned a CD4+, CD8+ or unknown annotation through matching of protein sequences in sorted samples from the same patient. Wilcoxon tests on paired samples were used to test changes in diversity from C1D1 to C4D1. Imported from immuneACCESS, the table was reduced by TCRdb to in-frame sequences with V and J called. These copies leave out some clones; in studies compared against another copy, an unresolved V gene accounts for under half, and the cause of the remainder is not known. V and J calls plus clone size are reproduced from that table; the DNA served to infer D and trimming. Recorded for this sample are tens of thousands of clones; approximately 80% of them occurred a single time. The ten largest clones capture about 20% of the sample.

CDR1 and CDR2 are drawn from the germline V gene: MNHEY, SVGAGI. The germline V end is reduced by 0 bases and the J end by 8 bases; junction bases left unmatched: 3. The CDR3 goes from the cysteine to the phenylalanine over 15 residues. Only CDR3 DNA remains: 45 bases, in frame from the first base. The sample consisted of peripheral blood mononuclear cells (PBMCs), taken before the fourth cycle of nivolumab. The sequence was collected from a human donor with classical Hodgkin lymphoma. The sequence links TRBV6-5 to TRBJ1-4, and 10 junction bases match TRBD1. CDR3 sequence: CASSYSGTGDEKLFF. The nucleotide sequence reads as follows: TGTGCCAGCAGTTACTCAGGGACAGGGGACGAAAAACTGTTTTTT.